This TCR beta chain is drawn from a study of cytomegalovirus exposure and HLA in healthy donors. General observations from the study: The majority of CMV-associated TCR beta chains were reported as apparently HLA-restricted in a later analysis. What a later analysis reportedly showed was that an Asian-associated ancestry cluster had fewer N-insertions than the approximately 700-donor mean. Among the most significant clusters, several appeared linked to common viral pathogens in a later analysis.

Participants comprised healthy donors of bone marrow. According to its frequency, this clone is medium-sized (0.01 to 0.1%). The antigen remains unidentified. The V gene's germline CDR1 is MNHNY and CDR2 SVGAGI (reference sequence). The V gene lost 6 bases and the J gene lost 8 bases, with 13 bases spanning the gap. The CDR3 covers 13 residues. This PCR relied on a set of 60 Vbeta primers and 13 Jbeta primers. Repertoires were generated with immunoSEQ multiplex PCR, while TCRdb's copy carries only in-frame clones and drops some. The repertoire table contains 150,000 or so clones. The clonotype originates from a man in his thirties or forties in good health and CMV-seronegative. What was sequenced was PBMCs. The rearrangement joins TRBV6-6 to TRBJ1-4; perhaps TRBD1 as D (6 bases). The CDR3 coding sequence is TGTGCCAGCAGGGACACCCAGGGGGAAAAACTGTTTTTT. As protein: CASRDTQGEKLFF.